This T cell receptor beta chain emerged from a study of immune cell composition in non-small cell lung cancer. Study conclusions and caveats: TIL tumour reactivity correlated with maximal tumour-associated clone frequency in adenocarcinoma. Squamous carcinomas (75%) more often had tumour-associated clones >0.5% than adenocarcinomas (roughly 33%).

On this clone: The target antigen is unknown.

The repertoire was sequenced with immunoSEQ multiplex PCR; TCRdb's copy has only in-frame clones and lacks some. The top ten hold around 10% of the sample, which has about 2,900 clones, 65% to 85% seen once. Trimming removed 2 bases from V and 7 bases from J; junction bases left unmatched: 6. Germline CDR1 is SGHDN and CDR2 is FVKESK. This CDR3 is 15 amino acids long. These data were also reused for a study on CD4 T cells in lung cancer. That work states: Neoantigen-specific CD4+ T-cell clones and TCRs were isolated from blood. Aged 60 to 69, patients had adenocarcinoma or squamous cell carcinoma.

The TCR was taken from a human donor with non-small cell lung cancer. Specimen: lung tumor tissue. This sequence joins TRBV14 and TRBJ2-7; 12 positions agree with TRBD2. The CDR3 is CASSQSLAGGGEQYF. In nucleotides, the CDR3 is TGTGCCAGCAGCCAATCACTAGCGGGAGGCGGGGAGCAGTACTTC.